These T cell receptor beta chains were read from a single sample in a study of T cells after yellow fever vaccination. MiXCR was run by TCRdb on the 5' RACE reads, yielding one entry per CDR3 protein. The sample has some 340,000 distinct CDR3 sequences, approximately 11% seen once; the top ten hold about 3.3%. Sample: CD4+ T cells sorted from PBMCs, taken 45 days after the yellow fever booster vaccination. These receptors were taken from a man aged 18 to 30 who received the YFV17D yellow fever vaccine. Each CDR3 is given with its conserved first and last residue. The D gene is left open where the match is weak. The size field is filled for only some rows; it gives once, few, many or a size class.

V gene	CDR3 length	J gene	clone size	D gene	CDR3 DNA	CDR3 protein
TRBV7-8	16	TRBJ2-3	few	TRBD1	TGTGCCAGCAGCCCCTCCCGGACAGGGGCCCCGGGTACGCAGTATTTT	CASSPSRTGAPGTQYF
TRBV6-6	15	TRBJ2-1	few	TRBD2	TGTGCCAGCAGCCCCGGGGGGAATGGGTACAATGAGCAGTTCTTC	CASSPGGNGYNEQFF
TRBV4-1	18	TRBJ2-1	few	.	TGCGCCAGCAGCCCGCCCTGGGGTAGAGGGGCTTCCTACAATGAGCAGTTCTTC	CASSPPWGRGASYNEQFF
TRBV12-3/TRBV12-4	13	TRBJ1-2	many	.	TGTGCCAGCAGTTGGGGGACGGGGATCGACTACACCTTC	CASSWGTGIDYTF
TRBV29-1	11	TRBJ1-2	.	.	TGCAGCGTTGTTTCGGGCTATGGCTACACCTTC	CSVVSGYGYTF
TRBV6-5	13	TRBJ2-1	.	TRBD2	TGTGCCAGCAGGAACGGGGGGGCCGGTGAGCAGTTCTTC	CASRNGGAGEQFF
TRBV11-2	11	TRBJ2-5	few	.	TGTGCCAGCAGCCCCGGACCCAGGCGGTACTTC	CASSPGPRRYF
TRBV20-1	14	TRBJ2-7	few	.	TGCAGTGCTAGAGATTGGATGAGCTCCTACGAGCAGTACTTC	CSARDWMSSYEQYF
TRBV7-2	14	TRBJ2-2	.	TRBD1	TGTGCCATTTCAAGGAACAGGGGGACCGGGGAGCTGTTTTTT	CAISRNRGTGELFF
TRBV3-1	13	TRBJ1-2	.	.	TGTGCCAGCAGCCAAACACAGCTCGGCGGCTACACCTTC	CASSQTQLGGYTF
TRBV7-2	13	TRBJ1-2	few	TRBD1	TGTGCCAGCAGCTGGGACAGGTCCTATGGCTACACCTTC	CASSWDRSYGYTF
TRBV24-1	15	TRBJ2-5	many	TRBD1	TGTGCCACCAGTGACCCCGGACAGGCGGGAGAGACCCAGTACTTC	CATSDPGQAGETQYF
TRBV5-1	15	TRBJ2-1	.	.	TGCGCCAGCAGGGGAGGCCCCGATTTTTACAATGAGCAGTTCTTC	CASRGGPDFYNEQFF
TRBV7-2	19	TRBJ1-1	.	.	TGTGCCAGCAGCTTAGGCCCCTGGGGGTCCCTTCGAGGAAACACTGAAGCTTTCTTT	CASSLGPWGSLRGNTEAFF
TRBV30	14	TRBJ1-1	.	.	TGTGCCTGGAGCTCCCCCCGGGGATACACTGAAGCTTTCTTT	CAWSSPRGYTEAFF
TRBV6-5	15	TRBJ1-5	.	TRBD1	TGTGCCAGCAGTTACTCCGGGACAGTGGGACAGCCCCAGCATTTT	CASSYSGTVGQPQHF
TRBV6-5	13	TRBJ1-1	few	.	TGTGCCAGCAGCCCAGGGCCAGGGATCAAAGCTTTCTTT	CASSPGPGIKAFF
TRBV12-3/TRBV12-4	15	TRBJ2-2	many	TRBD1	TGTGCCAGCAGTACCCCGGACAGGGGCACCGGGGAGCTGTTTTTT	CASSTPDRGTGELFF
TRBV9	12	TRBJ2-2	few	.	TGTGCCAGCAGCGTGACGACCGGGCCGCTGTTTTTT	CASSVTTGPLFF
TRBV20-1	15	TRBJ2-4	few	.	TGCAGTGCTAGAGGGCCCCGGACAGCAGAAAACATTCAGTACTTC	CSARGPRTAENIQYF
TRBV5-1	16	TRBJ1-1	many	TRBD1	TGCGCCAGCAGCTCGGCGGTGGGACAGAGGAACACTGAAGCTTTCTTT	CASSSAVGQRNTEAFF
TRBV20-1	15	TRBJ1-2	.	.	TGCAGTGCTAGAGAGGATGGGGGGGGTCGGGGCGGCTACACCTTC	CSAREDGGGRGGYTF
TRBV21-1	14	TRBJ1-6	.	.	TGTGCCAGCAGCAGCTACAGGGAGAATTCACCCCTCCACTTT	CASSSYRENSPLHF
TRBV11-2	17	TRBJ1-4	many	.	TGTGCCAGCAGCTTAGAAGAGAGACTTGCAACTAATGAAAAACTGTTTTTT	CASSLEERLATNEKLFF